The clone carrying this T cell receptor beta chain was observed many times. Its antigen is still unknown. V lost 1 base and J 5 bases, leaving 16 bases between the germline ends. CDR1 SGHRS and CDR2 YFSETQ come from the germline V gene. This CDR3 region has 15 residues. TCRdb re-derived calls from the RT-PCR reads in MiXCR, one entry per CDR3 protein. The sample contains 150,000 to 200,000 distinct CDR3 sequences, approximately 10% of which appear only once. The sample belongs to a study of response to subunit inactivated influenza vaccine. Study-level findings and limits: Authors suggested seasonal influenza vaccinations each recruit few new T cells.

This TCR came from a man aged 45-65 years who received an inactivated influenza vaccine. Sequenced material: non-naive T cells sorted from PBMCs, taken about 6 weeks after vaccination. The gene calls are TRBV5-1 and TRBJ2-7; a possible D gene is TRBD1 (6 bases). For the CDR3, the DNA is TGCGCCAGCAGCTTGAGTTGGGGGCTTTACGACGAGCAGTACTTC. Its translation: CASSLSWGLYDEQYF.